The 4 T cell receptor beta chains below were found in one sample sequenced in a study of human T cells and chemical hapten exposure. Time point: patch test 1, 2 weeks after DPC sensitization. Treatment described: therapeutic diphenylcyclopropenone sensitization with weekly scalp DPC. TCRdb called the RACE reads again in MiXCR, with one record for every CDR3 protein. The table lists around 380,000 distinct CDR3 sequences, 4.8% of them singletons. Sequenced here: whole blood, sampled in connection with sensitization to the hapten diphenylcyclopropenone (DPC). The receptors stem from a woman aged 45 to 65 with alopecia areata. Some clones in this sample may be carry-over from other donors' samples.

This clonotype was seen repeatedly, ten times or more. The chain couples TRBV4-1 to TRBJ2-7, with TRBD1 identical over 7 bases. This CDR3 comprises 17 residues. V shed 4 bases and J 3 bases; nucleotides not matched to a gene: 15. Germline V gene sequence: CDR1 MGHRA, CDR2 YSYEKL. CDR3 protein: CASSLAEGTVGSYEQYF. As DNA, the CDR3 is TGCGCCAGCAGCCTAGCTGAAGGGACAGTGGGGAGCTACGAGCAGTACTTC.

On this clonotype: A much larger clone lies a single base off, so this may be a read error. DNA of the CDR3: TGTGCCAGCCTCCAAGGGGTAGGCAATGAGCAGTTCTTC. Its translation is CASLQGVGNEQFF. The chain combines TRBV12-3 or TRBV12-4 with TRBJ2-1; TRBD1 might be the D (5 bases). This CDR3 spans 13 amino acids. Trimming removed 8 bases from V and 6 bases from J, with 14 bases in between.

This clonotype was seen many times. The CDR3 spells CASSEPGTYNEQFF. CDR3 sequence (DNA): TGTGCCAGCAGTGAGCCAGGGACCTACAATGAGCAGTTCTTC. The genes are TRBV2 and TRBJ2-1; a weak D match, TRBD1 (5 bases). The V gene's germline CDR1 is SNHLY and CDR2 FYNNEI. This CDR3 has 14 residues. V lost 3 bases and J lost 2, with 8 bases in between.

This clonotype came up many times. The chain couples TRBV6-2 or TRBV6-3 to TRBJ1-1; unclear D gene. This CDR3 is 11 amino acids long. Trimming shortened V by 10 bases and J by 2 bases, and 8 bases separated the two germline ends. Germline V CDR1 and CDR2: MNHEY, SVGEGT. CDR3 region: CATPINTEAFF. The CDR3 DNA reads as TGTGCCACCCCAATCAACACTGAAGCTTTCTTT.